This T cell receptor beta chain was captured in a study of cytomegalovirus exposure and HLA in healthy donors. The CDR3 is made up of 14 amino acids. Germline V CDR1 and CDR2: LNHNV, YYDKDF (reference sequence). Trimming left V 5 bases short and J 5 bases short, with 15 bases between. Use of 60 Vbeta and 13 Jbeta primers characterized the PCR. The data were produced by immunoSEQ multiplex PCR, yet TCRdb's version contains in-frame clones alone and is incomplete. Of about 120,000 clones in the sample, about four fifths are singletons; the top ten hold approximately 3.6%. This chain joins TRBV15 and TRBJ2-5; tentatively, D is TRBD1 (6 bases). The receptor was derived from a woman aged 40 to 50 in good health and CMV-seropositive. The material sequenced was PBMCs. CDR3 DNA: TGTGCCACCAGCCCGAGGGGGTTATCGGAGACCCAGTACTTC. Translated, it gives CATSPRGLSETQYF.